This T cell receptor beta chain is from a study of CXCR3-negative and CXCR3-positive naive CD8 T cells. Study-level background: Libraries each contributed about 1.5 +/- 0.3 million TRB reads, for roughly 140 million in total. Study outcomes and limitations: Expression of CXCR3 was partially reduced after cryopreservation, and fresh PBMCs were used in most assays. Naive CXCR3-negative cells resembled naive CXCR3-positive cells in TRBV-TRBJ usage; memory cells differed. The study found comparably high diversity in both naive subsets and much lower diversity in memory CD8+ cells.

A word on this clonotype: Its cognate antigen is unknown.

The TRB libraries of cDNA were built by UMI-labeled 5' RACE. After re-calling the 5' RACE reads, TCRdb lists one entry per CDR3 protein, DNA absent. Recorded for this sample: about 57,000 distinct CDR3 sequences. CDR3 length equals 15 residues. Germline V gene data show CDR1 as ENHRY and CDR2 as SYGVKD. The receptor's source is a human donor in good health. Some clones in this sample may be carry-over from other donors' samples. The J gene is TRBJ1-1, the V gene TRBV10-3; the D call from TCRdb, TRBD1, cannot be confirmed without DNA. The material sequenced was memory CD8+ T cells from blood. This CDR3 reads CAISESAQGASEAFF.